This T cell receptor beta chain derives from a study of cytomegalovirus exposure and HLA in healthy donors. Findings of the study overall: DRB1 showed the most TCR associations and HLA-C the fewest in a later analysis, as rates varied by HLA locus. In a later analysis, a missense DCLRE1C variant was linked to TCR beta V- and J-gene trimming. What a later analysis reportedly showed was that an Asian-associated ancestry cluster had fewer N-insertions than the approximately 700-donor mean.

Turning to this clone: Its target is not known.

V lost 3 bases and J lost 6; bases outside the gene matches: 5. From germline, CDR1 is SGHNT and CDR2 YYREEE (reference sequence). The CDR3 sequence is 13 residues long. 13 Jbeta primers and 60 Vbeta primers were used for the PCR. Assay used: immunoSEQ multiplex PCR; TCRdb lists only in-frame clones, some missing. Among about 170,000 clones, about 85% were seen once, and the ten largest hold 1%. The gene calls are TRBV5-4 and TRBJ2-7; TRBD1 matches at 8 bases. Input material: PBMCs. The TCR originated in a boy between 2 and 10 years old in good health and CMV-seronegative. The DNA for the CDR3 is TGTGCCAGCAGCTCCGGACAGGGCGGCGAGCAGTACTTC. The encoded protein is CASSSGQGGEQYF.